The 25 T cell receptor beta chains below come from one sample, sequenced in a study of blood T cell repertoires in COVID-19. Clones were read by immunoSEQ multiplex PCR, and TCRdb kept only the in-frame ones, dropping some. The data hold 100,000 to 150,000 clones, with roughly 90% observed a single time. Sequenced material: peripheral blood. The receptors shown here come from a woman of 80 years or more with acute or convalescent COVID-19.

The chain combines TRBV29-1 with TRBJ1-5; D is ambiguous. V was trimmed by 4 bases and J by 2 bases, leaving 9 bases between them. This CDR3 is built from 13 residues. The germline gives CDR1 SQVTM, CDR2 ANQGSEA. CDR3 sequence: CSVVPAGNQPQHF. Written as DNA, the CDR3 is TGCAGCGTTGTACCCGCGGGCAATCAGCCCCAGCATTTT.

This clone was seen just once. The chain employs TRBV4-2 and TRBJ2-5, with TRBD1 as a possible D gene (5 bases). Germline CDR1 LGHNA, CDR2 YNFKEQ. The ends were cut back, 0 bases at V and 5 bases at J, with 16 bases in the middle. The CDR3 loop spans 16 amino acids. This chain's CDR3 is CASSQESGRRGETQYF. The CDR3 DNA follows: TGTGCCAGCAGCCAAGAATCTGGGCGTAGGGGCGAGACCCAGTACTTC.

The chain combines TRBV4-1 with TRBJ1-6; perhaps TRBD1 as D (6 bases). This CDR3 region has 15 residues. Germline CDR1 is MGHRA and CDR2 is YSYEKL. Trimming removed 4 bases from V and 7 bases from J, with 14 bases in between. The DNA of the CDR3 is TGCGCCAGCAGCCTAAGACAGGTTGAAAATTCACCCCTCCACTTT. Its translation is CASSLRQVENSPLHF.

The CDR3 DNA follows: TGTGCCAGCAGTAACCTAGGCGTGACCTATAATTCACCCCTCCACTTT. The encoded protein is CASSNLGVTYNSPLHF. The chain has TRBV28 and TRBJ1-6; no clear D. CDR1 MDHEN and CDR2 SYDVKM come from the germline V gene. This CDR3 spans 16 amino acids. V dropped 5 bases and J dropped 2 bases, with 13 bases sitting between them. Filled out from reference TRBV28 and TRBJ1-6, the complete variable domain reads DVKVTQSSRYLVKRTGEKVFLECVQDMDHENMFWYRQDPGLGLRLIYFSYDVKMKEKGDIPEGYSVSREKKERFSLILESASTNQTSMYLCASSNLGVTYNSPLHFGNGTRLTVT.

The chain carries TRBV3-1 (or the pseudogene TRBV3-2) and TRBJ2-5; tentatively, D is TRBD1 (6 bases). V lost 2 bases to trimming and J lost 6 bases, with 13 bases between them. The CDR3 runs 14 residues. Germline CDR1 LGHDT, CDR2 YNNKEL (reference sequence). The CDR3 loop is CASSQPGDAKTQYF. In nucleotides, the CDR3 is TGTGCCAGCAGCCAACCAGGGGACGCGAAGACCCAGTACTTC.

The chain uses TRBV7-2 and TRBJ1-1; D remains ambiguous. V lost 4 bases and J 1 base, leaving 16 bases between the germline ends. The CDR3 sequence is 16 residues long. CDR1 SGHTA and CDR2 FQGNSA come from the germline V gene. CDR3 bases: TGTGCCAGCAGCTCAAGGCCGTTGCGCGGGAACACTGAAGCTTTCTTT. Amino acid sequence: CASSSRPLRGNTEAFF.

The rearrangement uses TRBV25-1 and TRBJ2-1, with a possible D match to TRBD1 (6 bases). In germline, CDR1 is MGHDK, CDR2 SYGVNS. Between the trimmed V and J ends, which lost 4 bases and 1 base, there was a span of 17 bases. The CDR3 has 17 amino acids. Written as DNA, the CDR3 is TGTGCCAGCAGTGGACCGACAGGTTCGGCATCCTACAATGAGCAGTTCTTC. Its translation is CASSGPTGSASYNEQFF.

This chain uses TRBV9 with TRBJ1-3; no definite D call. V was pared by 3 bases and J by 0 bases, with 10 bases between. The CDR3 extends over 15 amino acids. Germline V gives CDR1 SGDLS, CDR2 YYNGEE. The CDR3 loop reads CASSAGSSSGNTIYF. The CDR3 DNA reads TGTGCCAGCAGCGCGGGGTCTTCCTCTGGAAACACCATATATTTT. The full variable domain, in which reference TRBV9 and TRBJ1-3 provide the parts outside the CDR3, is DSGVTQTPKHLITATGQRVTLRCSPRSGDLSVYWYQQSLDQGLQFLIQYYNGEERAKGNILERFSAQQFPDLHSELNLSSLELGDSALYFCASSAGSSSGNTIYFGEGSWLTVV.

V and J are TRBV25-1 and TRBJ1-4, with D unresolved. Trimming removed 11 bases from V and 3 bases from J, with 28 bases in between. Looked up from germline, CDR1 is MGHDK and CDR2 is SYGVNS. There are 18 residues in the CDR3. In DNA, the CDR3 is TGTGCCCTACAAAAAAGAACGGGGAGTGGGCGGGCTAATGAAAAACTGTTTTTT. Its protein is CALQKRTGSGRANEKLFF.

This rearrangement joins TRBV19 to TRBJ1-1; D gene uncertain. Germline assignment: CDR1 LNHDA and CDR2 SQIVND (reference sequence). This CDR3 contains 13 residues. V shed 9 bases and J shed 1 base, with 12 bases lying between them. The CDR3, as DNA: TGTGCCAGCCTCATCAGTGGGAACACTGAAGCTTTCTTT. This gives the protein CASLISGNTEAFF.

V and J are TRBV4-2 and TRBJ2-2; possible D gene TRBD2, 7 bases. The V end lost 1 base, the J end lost 4 bases, and 16 bases lay between the germline ends. The germline CDR1 and CDR2 sequences are LGHNA and YNFKEQ. The CDR3 totals 17 residues. The CDR3 loop reads CASSQGGKGGGTGELFF. DNA for the CDR3: TGTGCCAGCAGCCAAGGGGGAAAGGGAGGGGGCACCGGGGAGCTGTTTTTT.

The rearrangement links TRBV7-9 to TRBJ1-5; a possible D gene is TRBD1 (6 bases). The germline V gene encodes CDR1 SEHNR and CDR2 FQNEAQ (reference sequence). V was trimmed by 5 bases and J by 3 bases, leaving 11 bases between them. The CDR3 sequence is 14 residues long. This CDR3 reads CASSDRQDNQPQHF. The CDR3 bases are TGTGCCAGCAGCGACAGACAGGACAATCAGCCCCAGCATTTT.

In its sample, this clone was seen a few times. The CDR3 sequence is CASSRDSGSRDTQYF. The DNA of the CDR3 is TGTGCCAGCAGCCGAGATAGTGGTTCTAGAGATACGCAGTATTTT. The rearrangement uses TRBV5-4 and TRBJ2-3; D remains ambiguous. V lost 4 bases and J lost 5, with 17 bases in between. Germline V gene lookup returns CDR1 SGHNT and CDR2 YYREEE (reference sequence). This CDR3 contains 15 residues.

CDR3 DNA sequence: TGTGCCAGCCGGGCGAGGGCTTTGACTTACGAGCAGTACTTC. Protein product: CASRARALTYEQYF. V is TRBV6-5 and J is TRBJ2-7; the D gene is possibly TRBD2 (5 bases). The ends were cut back, 8 bases at V and 4 bases at J, with 18 bases in the middle. Per the germline V gene, CDR1 is MNHEY and CDR2 is SVGAGI. The CDR3 is made up of 14 amino acids.

The chain employs TRBV6-1 and TRBJ1-1; maybe TRBD1 (5 bases). CDR3 length equals 16 residues. V lost 3 bases and J 7 bases, leaving 21 bases between the germline ends. Looked up from germline, CDR1 is MNHNS and CDR2 is SASEGT. The CDR3 DNA sequence: TGTGCCAGCAGTGACCGGACAAGATTAAGTCTCGGTGAAGCTTTCTTT. Amino acid sequence: CASSDRTRLSLGEAFF.

CDR3 loop: CASSLLGRSGDNEQFF. The CDR3 DNA is TGTGCCAGCAGCTTATTAGGGCGGAGCGGTGACAATGAGCAGTTCTTC. The chain has TRBV7-8 and TRBJ2-1; maybe TRBD2 (5 bases). The CDR3 loop spans 16 amino acids. Germline V gene data show CDR1 as SGHVS and CDR2 as FQNEAQ. The V end lost 2 bases, the J end lost 5 bases, and 16 bases lay between the germline ends.

This clone showed up just a few times. V is TRBV19 and J is TRBJ1-4, with D perhaps matching TRBD1 (5 bases). The germline V gene encodes CDR1 LNHDA and CDR2 SQIVND (reference sequence). The V and J ends lost 5 bases and 7 bases respectively, with 17 bases between them. The CDR3 consists of 15 residues. For the CDR3, the DNA is TGTGCCAGTAGTGCTAACAAGGGGCTTGGTGAAAAACTGTTTTTT. This codes for CASSANKGLGEKLFF.

The chain combines TRBV9 with TRBJ2-2; unclear D gene. The CDR3 consists of 14 residues. Trimming took off 1 base at V and 0 bases at J, with 4 bases between the two ends. The germline V gene has CDR1 SGDLS and CDR2 YYNGEE. The CDR3 nucleotides read TGTGCCAGCAGCGTAAGAGCGAACACCGGGGAGCTGTTTTTT. This sequence encodes CASSVRANTGELFF.

This clone was recorded a few times. This sequence joins TRBV20-1 and TRBJ2-7; 7 positions match TRBD1. This CDR3 region has 11 residues. J gave up 6 bases and V 4 bases, and 3 bases lay outside the gene matches. Looked up from germline, CDR1 is DFQATT and CDR2 is SNEGSKA (reference sequence). Here the CDR3 reads CSATGGGEQYF. The CDR3 region has the DNA TGCAGTGCTACAGGGGGTGGCGAGCAGTACTTC.

The chain combines TRBV7-8 with TRBJ1-5; the match to TRBD1 covers 12 bases. V shed 5 bases and J 6 bases; nucleotides not matched to a gene: 5. CDR3 length: 15 residues. From germline, CDR1 is SGHVS and CDR2 FQNEAQ. Here the CDR3 reads CASSVGTGGFQPQHF. CDR3 bases: TGTGCCAGCAGCGTAGGGACAGGGGGCTTTCAGCCCCAGCATTTT.

This clone showed up just a few times. One end of the junction is discordant with germline, which a read error may explain. The rearrangement links TRBV11-2 to TRBJ2-5; D is possibly TRBD2 (5 bases). The CDR3 extends over 15 amino acids. Germline V gene lookup returns CDR1 SGHAT and CDR2 FQNNGV. CDR3 nucleotides: TGTGCCAGCAGCATAGAGGCTCCGGGATCGGAGGCCCAGTACTTC. Encoded protein: CASSIEAPGSEAQYF.

This sequence joins TRBV7-2 and TRBJ1-1, with TRBD1 matching over 9 bases. CDR1 SGHTA and CDR2 FQGNSA come from the germline V gene. Trimming removed 5 bases from V and 4 bases from J; junction bases left unmatched: 17. This CDR3 spans 18 amino acids. The CDR3 DNA is TGTGCCAGCAGCCACCGGGGGCGAACAGGGGGCGGCACCACTGAAGCTTTCTTT. Amino acids: CASSHRGRTGGGTTEAFF.

The V gene is TRBV7-8, the J gene TRBJ2-5; 9 positions agree with TRBD1. Germline V lookup: CDR1 SGHVS, CDR2 FQNEAQ. CDR3 length: 14 residues. The V gene end was trimmed by 5 bases and the J gene end by 5 bases; junction bases not matched to a gene: 6. The CDR3 nucleotides read TGTGCCAGCAGCAAATTGACAGGGGGTGAGACCCAGTACTTC. As protein: CASSKLTGGETQYF.

This clone was observed a handful of times. The rearrangement joins TRBV24-1 to TRBJ2-7; TRBD1 aligns across 7 bases. The CDR3 is 14 amino acids. V dropped 4 bases and J dropped 6; count of bases not matched to a gene: 8. From germline, CDR1 is KGHDR and CDR2 SFDVKD. CDR3 protein: CATSEPGTAAEQYF. In DNA form, the CDR3 reads TGTGCCACCAGTGAACCCGGGACAGCAGCCGAGCAGTACTTC.

The chain combines TRBV7-9 with TRBJ1-1; 11 bases are shared with TRBD1. Unmatched junction bases numbered 6, after V lost 5 bases and J lost 1 base. CDR1 is SEHNR and CDR2 is FQNEAQ in the germline V gene (reference sequence). This CDR3 contains 16 residues. In nucleotides, the CDR3 is TGTGCCAGCAGCAGACGGACAGGGGGCAGGAACACTGAAGCTTTCTTT. Translated, it gives CASSRRTGGRNTEAFF.